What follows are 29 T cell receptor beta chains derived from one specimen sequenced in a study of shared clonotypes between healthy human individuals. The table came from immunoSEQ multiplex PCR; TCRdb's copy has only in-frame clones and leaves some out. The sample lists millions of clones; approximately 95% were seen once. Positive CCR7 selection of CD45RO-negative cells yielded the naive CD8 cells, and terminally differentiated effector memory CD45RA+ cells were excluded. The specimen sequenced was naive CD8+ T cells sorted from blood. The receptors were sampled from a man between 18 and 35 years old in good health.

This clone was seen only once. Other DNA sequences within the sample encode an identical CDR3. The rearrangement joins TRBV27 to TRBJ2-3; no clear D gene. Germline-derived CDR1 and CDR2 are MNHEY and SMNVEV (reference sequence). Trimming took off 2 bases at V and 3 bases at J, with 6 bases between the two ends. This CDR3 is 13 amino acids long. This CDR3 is CASSLGRTDTQYF. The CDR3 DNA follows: TGTGCCAGCAGTTTAGGAAGGACAGATACGCAGTATTTT.

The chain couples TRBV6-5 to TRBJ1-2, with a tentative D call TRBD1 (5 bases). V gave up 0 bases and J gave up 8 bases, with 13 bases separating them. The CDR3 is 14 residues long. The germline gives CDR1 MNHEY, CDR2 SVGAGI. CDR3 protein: CASSYSGARNGYTF. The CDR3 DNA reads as TGTGCCAGCAGTTACTCTGGGGCGAGGAACGGCTACACCTTC.

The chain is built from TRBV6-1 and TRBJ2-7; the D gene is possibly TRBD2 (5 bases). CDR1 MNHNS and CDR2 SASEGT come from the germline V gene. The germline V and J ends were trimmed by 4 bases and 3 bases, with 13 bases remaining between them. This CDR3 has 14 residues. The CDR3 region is CASSVRLAGYEQYF. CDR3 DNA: TGTGCCAGCAGTGTGCGGCTAGCTGGCTACGAGCAGTACTTC.

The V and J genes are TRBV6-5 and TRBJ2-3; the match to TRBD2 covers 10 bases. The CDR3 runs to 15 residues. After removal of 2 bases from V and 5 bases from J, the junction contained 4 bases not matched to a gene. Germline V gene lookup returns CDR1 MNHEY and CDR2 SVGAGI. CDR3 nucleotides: TGTGCCAGCAGTTACCGCCTAGCGGGAGAAGATACGCAGTATTTT. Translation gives CASSYRLAGEDTQYF.

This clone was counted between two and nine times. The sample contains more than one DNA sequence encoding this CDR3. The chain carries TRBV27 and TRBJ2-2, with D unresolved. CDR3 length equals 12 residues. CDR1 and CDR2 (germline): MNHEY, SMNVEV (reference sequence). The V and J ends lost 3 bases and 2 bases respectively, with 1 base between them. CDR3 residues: CASSFNTGELFF. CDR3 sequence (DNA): TGTGCCAGCAGTTTTAACACCGGGGAGCTGTTTTTT.

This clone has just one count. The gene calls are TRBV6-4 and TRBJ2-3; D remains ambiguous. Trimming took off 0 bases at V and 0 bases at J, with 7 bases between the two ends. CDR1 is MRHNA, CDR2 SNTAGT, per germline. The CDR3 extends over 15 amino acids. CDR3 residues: CASSDSGRSTDTQYF. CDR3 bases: TGTGCCAGCAGTGACTCGGGCAGGAGCACAGATACGCAGTATTTT.

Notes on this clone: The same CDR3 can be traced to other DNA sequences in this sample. The CDR3 bases are TGTGCCAGCAGTTTATCGCTGGGGACTACCTACGAGCAGTACTTC. Translated: CASSLSLGTTYEQYF. The chain couples TRBV27 to TRBJ2-7; 7 positions agree with TRBD2. The trim removed 0 bases at V and 2 bases at J, leaving 4 bases unmatched. The germline V gene encodes CDR1 MNHEY and CDR2 SMNVEV (reference sequence). The CDR3 spans 15 residues.

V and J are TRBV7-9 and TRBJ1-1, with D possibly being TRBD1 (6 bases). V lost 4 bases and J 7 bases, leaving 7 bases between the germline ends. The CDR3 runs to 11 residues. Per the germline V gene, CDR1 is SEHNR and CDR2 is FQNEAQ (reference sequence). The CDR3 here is CASSSQGEAFF. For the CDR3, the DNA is TGTGCCAGCAGCTCACAGGGTGAAGCTTTCTTT.

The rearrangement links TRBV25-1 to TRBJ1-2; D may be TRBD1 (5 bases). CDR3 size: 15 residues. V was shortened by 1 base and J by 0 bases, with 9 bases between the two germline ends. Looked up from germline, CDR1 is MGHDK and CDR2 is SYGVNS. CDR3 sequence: CASSEWDGANYGYTF. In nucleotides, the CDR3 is TGTGCCAGCAGTGAATGGGACGGAGCTAACTATGGCTACACCTTC.

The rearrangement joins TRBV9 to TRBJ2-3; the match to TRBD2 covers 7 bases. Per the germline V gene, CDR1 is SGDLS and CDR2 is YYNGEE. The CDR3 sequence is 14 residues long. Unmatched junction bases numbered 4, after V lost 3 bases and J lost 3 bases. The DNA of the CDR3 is TGTGCCAGCAGCGATGGACTAGTTACAGATACGCAGTATTTT. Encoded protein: CASSDGLVTDTQYF.

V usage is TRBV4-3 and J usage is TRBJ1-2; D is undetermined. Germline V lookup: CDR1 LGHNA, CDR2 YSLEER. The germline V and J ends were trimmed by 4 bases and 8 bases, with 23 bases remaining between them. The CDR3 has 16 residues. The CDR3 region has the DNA TGCGCCAGCAGCCGAACCCTACCCGATAAGGAGGGAGGCTACACCTTC. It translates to CASSRTLPDKEGGYTF.

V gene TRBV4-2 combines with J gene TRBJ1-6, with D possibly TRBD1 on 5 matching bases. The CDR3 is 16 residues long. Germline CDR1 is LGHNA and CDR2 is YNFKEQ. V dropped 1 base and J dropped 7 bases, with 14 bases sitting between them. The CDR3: CASSQGQGVSNSPLHF. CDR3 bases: TGTGCCAGCAGCCAAGGGCAGGGAGTAAGCAATTCACCCCTCCACTTT.

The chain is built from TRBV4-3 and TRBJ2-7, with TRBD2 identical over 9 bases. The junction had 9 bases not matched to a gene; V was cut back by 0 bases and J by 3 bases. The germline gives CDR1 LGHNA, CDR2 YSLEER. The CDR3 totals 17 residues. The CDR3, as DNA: TGCGCCAGCAGCCAAGATTCCTTAGCGGGAGAAGTCTACGAGCAGTACTTC. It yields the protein CASSQDSLAGEVYEQYF.

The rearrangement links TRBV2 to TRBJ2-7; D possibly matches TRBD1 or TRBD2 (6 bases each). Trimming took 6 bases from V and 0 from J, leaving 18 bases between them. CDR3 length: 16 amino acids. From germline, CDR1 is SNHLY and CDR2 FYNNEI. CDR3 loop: CASSSTRGATSYEQYF. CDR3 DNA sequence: TGTGCCAGCAGCTCAACTAGGGGGGCCACCTCCTACGAGCAGTACTTC. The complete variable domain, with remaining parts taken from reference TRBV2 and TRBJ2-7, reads EPEVTQTPSHQVTQMGQEVILRCVPISNHLYFYWYRQILGQKVEFLVSFYNNEISEKSEIFDDQFSVERPDGSNFTLKIRSTKLEDSAMYFCASSSTRGATSYEQYFGPGTRLTVT.

In DNA form, the CDR3 reads TGTGCCAGCAGCCTCAACAGGGACCCCTCCTACAATGAGCAGTTCTTC. It specifies CASSLNRDPSYNEQFF. V and J are TRBV4-2 and TRBJ2-1; D perhaps matches TRBD1 (6 bases). Germline lookup yields CDR1 LGHNA and CDR2 YNFKEQ. This CDR3 region has 16 residues. V shed 4 bases and J shed 0 bases, with 13 bases lying between them.

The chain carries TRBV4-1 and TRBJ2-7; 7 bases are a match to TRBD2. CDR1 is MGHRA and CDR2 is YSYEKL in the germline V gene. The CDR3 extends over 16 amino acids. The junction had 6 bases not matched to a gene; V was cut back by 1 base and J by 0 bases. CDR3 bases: TGCGCCAGCAGCCAAGGACAGCGGGATGCCTCCTACGAGCAGTACTTC. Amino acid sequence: CASSQGQRDASYEQYF.

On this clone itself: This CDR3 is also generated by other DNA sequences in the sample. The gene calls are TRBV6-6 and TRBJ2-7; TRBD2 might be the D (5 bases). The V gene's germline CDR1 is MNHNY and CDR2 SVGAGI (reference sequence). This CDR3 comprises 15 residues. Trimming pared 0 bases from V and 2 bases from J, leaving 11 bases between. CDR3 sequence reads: CASSYSSGGTYEQYF. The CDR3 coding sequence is TGTGCCAGCAGTTACTCATCCGGAGGAACCTACGAGCAGTACTTC.

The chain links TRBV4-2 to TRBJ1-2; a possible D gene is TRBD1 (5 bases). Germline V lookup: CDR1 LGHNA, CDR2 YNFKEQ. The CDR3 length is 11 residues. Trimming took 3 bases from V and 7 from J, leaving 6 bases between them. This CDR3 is CASSQGGGYTF. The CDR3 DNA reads TGTGCCAGCAGCCAGGGGGGTGGCTACACCTTC.

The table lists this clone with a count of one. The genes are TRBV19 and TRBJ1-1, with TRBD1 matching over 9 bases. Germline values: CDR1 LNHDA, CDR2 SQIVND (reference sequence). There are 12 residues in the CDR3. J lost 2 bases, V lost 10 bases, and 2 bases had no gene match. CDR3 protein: CATGQGNTEAFF. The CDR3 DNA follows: TGTGCCACGGGACAGGGCAACACTGAAGCTTTCTTT.

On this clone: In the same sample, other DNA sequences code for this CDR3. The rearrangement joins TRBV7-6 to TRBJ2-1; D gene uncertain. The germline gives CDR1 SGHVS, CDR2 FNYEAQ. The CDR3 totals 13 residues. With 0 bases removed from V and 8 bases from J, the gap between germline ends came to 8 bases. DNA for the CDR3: TGTGCCAGCAGCTTAGCAGGGTGGGATGAGCAGTTCTTC. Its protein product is CASSLAGWDEQFF.

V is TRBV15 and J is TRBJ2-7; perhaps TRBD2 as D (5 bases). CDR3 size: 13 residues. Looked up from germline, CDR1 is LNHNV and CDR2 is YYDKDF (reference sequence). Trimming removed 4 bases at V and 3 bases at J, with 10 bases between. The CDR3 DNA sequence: TGTGCCACCAGCATAGAAGGAGGCTACGAGCAGTACTTC. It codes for CATSIEGGYEQYF.

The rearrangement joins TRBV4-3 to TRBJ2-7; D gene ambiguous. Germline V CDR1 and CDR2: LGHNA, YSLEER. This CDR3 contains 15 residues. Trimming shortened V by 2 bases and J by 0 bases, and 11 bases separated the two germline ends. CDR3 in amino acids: CASSQYRHSSYEQYF. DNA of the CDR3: TGCGCCAGCAGCCAATACCGTCACAGCTCCTACGAGCAGTACTTC.

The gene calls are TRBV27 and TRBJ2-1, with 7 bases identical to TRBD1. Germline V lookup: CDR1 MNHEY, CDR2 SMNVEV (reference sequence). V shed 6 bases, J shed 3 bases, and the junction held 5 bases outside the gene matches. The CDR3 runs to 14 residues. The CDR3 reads CASSDREGYNEQFF. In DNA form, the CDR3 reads TGTGCCAGCAGCGACAGGGAAGGCTACAATGAGCAGTTCTTC.

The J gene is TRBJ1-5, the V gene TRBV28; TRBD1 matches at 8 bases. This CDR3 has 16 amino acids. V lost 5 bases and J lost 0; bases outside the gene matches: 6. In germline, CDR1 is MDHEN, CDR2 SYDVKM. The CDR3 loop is CASSTQGVNSNQPQHF. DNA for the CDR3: TGTGCCAGCAGTACACAGGGGGTGAATAGCAATCAGCCCCAGCATTTT.

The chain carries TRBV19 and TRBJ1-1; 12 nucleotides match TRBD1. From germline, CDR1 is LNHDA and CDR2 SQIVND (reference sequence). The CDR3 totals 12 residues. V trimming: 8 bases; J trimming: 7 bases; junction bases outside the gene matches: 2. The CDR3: CASGTGGFEAFF. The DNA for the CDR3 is TGTGCCAGTGGGACAGGGGGCTTTGAAGCTTTCTTT.

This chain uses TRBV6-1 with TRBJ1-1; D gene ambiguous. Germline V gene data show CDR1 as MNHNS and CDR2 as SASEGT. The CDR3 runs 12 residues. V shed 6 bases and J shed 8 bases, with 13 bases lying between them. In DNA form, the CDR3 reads TGTGCCAGCAGCCGAGCGGGGTTCGAAGCTTTCTTT. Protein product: CASSRAGFEAFF.

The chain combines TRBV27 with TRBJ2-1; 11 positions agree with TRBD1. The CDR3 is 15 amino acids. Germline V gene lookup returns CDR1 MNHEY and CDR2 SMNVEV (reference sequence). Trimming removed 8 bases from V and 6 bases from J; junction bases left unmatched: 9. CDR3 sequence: CASGNYGQGANEQFF. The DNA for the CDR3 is TGTGCCAGCGGGAACTACGGACAGGGGGCCAATGAGCAGTTCTTC.

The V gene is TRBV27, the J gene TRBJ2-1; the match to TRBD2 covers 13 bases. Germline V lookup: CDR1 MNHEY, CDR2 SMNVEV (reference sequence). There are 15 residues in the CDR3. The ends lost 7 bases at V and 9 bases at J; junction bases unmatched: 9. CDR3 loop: CASTLLAGGHPEQFF. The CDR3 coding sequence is TGTGCCAGCACCTTACTAGCGGGAGGGCACCCTGAGCAGTTCTTC.

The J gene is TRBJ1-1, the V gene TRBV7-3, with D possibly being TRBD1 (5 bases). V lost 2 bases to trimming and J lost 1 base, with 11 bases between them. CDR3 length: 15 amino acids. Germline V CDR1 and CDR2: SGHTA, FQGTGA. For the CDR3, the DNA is TGTGCCAGCAGCTTAGTAAGGGGCCCGAACACTGAAGCTTTCTTT. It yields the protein CASSLVRGPNTEAFF.